What follows are 17 T cell receptor beta chains derived from one specimen sequenced in a study of identical twins. TCRdb recomputed calls from the 5' RACE reads with MiXCR, one row per CDR3 protein. The data contain around 1.7 million distinct CDR3 sequences, roughly 35% of them seen just once; the ten biggest clones take up about 0.3%. The sample taken for sequencing was cord blood. The source is a newborn girl in good health.

Only one count was recorded for this clonotype. The rearrangement links TRBV20-1 to TRBJ2-1, with 13 bases that match TRBD2. The V and J ends lost 0 bases and 11 bases, in that order; junction bases with no gene match: 13. The CDR3 sequence is 17 residues long. Germline-derived CDR1 and CDR2 are DFQATT and SNEGSKA (reference sequence). This chain's CDR3 is CSARDVTRTSGSDQQFF. CDR3 sequence (DNA): TGCAGTGCTAGAGATGTGACTAGGACTAGCGGGAGTGATCAGCAGTTCTTC.

The chain combines TRBV20-1 with TRBJ2-3; possibly TRBD2 for D (7 bases). Trimming shortened V by 1 base and J by 3 bases, and 11 bases separated the two germline ends. The CDR3 loop spans 14 amino acids. Looked up from germline, CDR1 is DFQATT and CDR2 is SNEGSKA (reference sequence). CDR3 sequence: CSARVEGGTDTQYF. CDR3 bases: TGCAGTGCTAGAGTCGAGGGGGGGACAGATACGCAGTATTTT.

In regard to this clonotype: The junction shows a germline mismatch at one end, possibly a read error. The chain joins TRBV28 to TRBJ2-2; D perhaps matches TRBD2 (5 bases). The CDR3 runs to 14 residues. Per germline, CDR1 MDHEN and CDR2 SYDVKM. In nucleotides, the CDR3 is TGTGCCAGCAAAGGGATTGAGCAGGTCGGGGAGTTGTTTTTT. It encodes CASKGIEQVGELFF.

CDR3 loop: CSVEGGPGSHNTGELFF. DNA of the CDR3: TGCAGCGTTGAAGGGGGGCCCGGGTCACATAACACCGGGGAGCTGTTTTTT. The chain combines TRBV29-1 with TRBJ2-2, with a tentative D call TRBD1 (6 bases). The CDR3 runs 17 residues. Germline V gene sequence: CDR1 SQVTM, CDR2 ANQGSEA. Trimming cost V 1 base and J 2 bases, with 17 bases left between them.

CDR3 DNA: TGTGCCAGCAGCTTAACCGTAGAGTCCCCTGGCACAGATACGCAGTATTTT. Residues: CASSLTVESPGTDTQYF. The gene calls are TRBV7-2 and TRBJ2-3; D unclear. The CDR3 spans 17 residues. V lost 2 bases and J 1 base, leaving 16 bases between the germline ends. Germline CDR1 is SGHTA and CDR2 is FQGNSA.

A single count supports this clonotype. The chain is built from TRBV7-9 and TRBJ2-7; D might be TRBD1 (6 bases). Germline assignment: CDR1 SEHNR and CDR2 FQNEAQ (reference sequence). V was trimmed by 1 base and J by 0 bases, leaving 13 bases between them. The CDR3 runs to 16 residues. DNA of the CDR3: TGTGCCAGCAGCTTAGTCGGACAGATTATCTCCTACGAGCAGTACTTC. Translating gives CASSLVGQIISYEQYF.

This clonotype was seen only a few times. The chain couples TRBV18 to TRBJ2-5; D is unresolved. Germline CDR1 and CDR2: KGHSH and LQKENI. The CDR3 length is 14 residues. V lost 0 bases and J 4 bases, leaving 9 bases between the germline ends. Here the CDR3 DNA reads TGTGCCAGCTCACCACCGGTAGTACGAGAGACCCAGTACTTC. Translation gives CASSPPVVRETQYF.

The genes are TRBV11-2 and TRBJ2-7; D remains ambiguous. The CDR3 is made up of 13 amino acids. The V gene lost 1 base and the J gene lost 6 bases, with 10 bases spanning the gap. Germline CDR1 reads SGHAT; CDR2 reads FQNNGV. CDR3 nucleotide sequence: TGTGCCAGCAGCTTAGCCCGGGCCAGCGAGCAGTACTTC. It yields the protein CASSLARASEQYF.

This clonotype showed up just a few times. The chain links TRBV5-1 to TRBJ2-1; D might be TRBD2 (5 bases). The V end lost 4 bases, the J end lost 0 bases, and 17 bases lay between the germline ends. CDR3 length: 17 residues. Germline-derived CDR1 and CDR2 are SGHRS and YFSETQ. Written as DNA, the CDR3 is TGCGCCAGCAGCGCCGCCAGTAGCGCAAGCTCCTACAATGAGCAGTTCTTC. It encodes CASSAASSASSYNEQFF.

This sequence joins TRBV12-3 or TRBV12-4 and TRBJ1-1, with D possibly matching TRBD1 (5 bases). V lost 7 bases, J lost 3 bases, and 12 bases lay in between. CDR3 length: 13 residues. CDR3 nucleotide sequence: TGTGCCAGCACCCGGGGGGGTTACACTGAAGCTTTCTTT. As protein: CASTRGGYTEAFF.

J is TRBJ2-1 and V is TRBV20-1; D gene uncertain. Judging by the DNA end, TRBJ2-7 fits better; the J call may be wrong. The length of the CDR3 is 14 residues. Germline CDR1 DFQATT, CDR2 SNEGSKA (reference sequence). The CDR3 coding sequence is TGCAGTGCTAGGGTAGGACGATCCTACAATGAGCAGTACTTC. Amino acids: CSARVGRSYNEQYF.

The chain recombines TRBV10-3 with TRBJ2-7; D may correspond to TRBD1 or TRBD2 (5 bases each). In germline, CDR1 is ENHRY, CDR2 SYGVKD. The CDR3 length is 15 residues. V lost 3 bases and J 0 bases, leaving 12 bases between the germline ends. The CDR3 reads CAISDGTDSSYEQYF. As DNA, the CDR3 is TGTGCCATCAGTGATGGGACGGATAGCTCCTACGAGCAGTACTTC.

V is TRBV7-2 and J is TRBJ2-1; TRBD2 matches at 10 bases. The DNA matches TRBJ2-7 better at its end, which makes the J call doubtful. Germline assignment: CDR1 SGHTA and CDR2 FQGNSA. The CDR3 runs 20 residues. CDR3 sequence reads: CASSLSPGLAYFSSYNEQYF. The CDR3 region has the DNA TGTGCCAGCAGCCTCTCTCCGGGACTAGCGTATTTCAGCTCCTACAATGAGCAGTACTTC.

This clonotype has ten or more counts. This rearrangement joins TRBV2 to TRBJ2-3; D gene uncertain. CDR3 length: 12 amino acids. Germline CDR1 SNHLY, CDR2 FYNNEI. Trimming shortened V by 1 base and J by 7 bases, and 6 bases separated the two germline ends. DNA of the CDR3: TGTGCCAGCAGTGAAGAGGTTTATACGCAGTATTTT. This gives the protein CASSEEVYTQYF. The full variable domain, with the rest looked up from reference TRBV2 and TRBJ2-3, is EPEVTQTPSHQVTQMGQEVILRCVPISNHLYFYWYRQILGQKVEFLVSFYNNEISEKSEIFDDQFSVERPDGSNFTLKIRSTKLEDSAMYFCASSEEVYTQYFGPGTRLTVL.

The gene calls are TRBV6-1 and TRBJ1-2, with D perhaps matching TRBD1 (5 bases). This CDR3 has 14 residues. V was cut by 6 bases and J by 4 bases, with 15 bases left in between. Germline CDR1 MNHNS, CDR2 SASEGT. The CDR3 nucleotides are TGTGCCAGCAGGTCAGGGAGGGAGGGCTATGGCTACACCTTC. Translating gives CASRSGREGYGYTF.

The table lists this clonotype with a few counts. The rearrangement links TRBV2 to TRBJ1-5, with D possibly matching TRBD1 (6 bases). The germline CDR1 and CDR2 sequences are SNHLY and FYNNEI. The CDR3 covers 15 residues. The germline V and J ends were trimmed by 3 bases and 3 bases, with 12 bases remaining between them. CDR3 loop: CASSDGGQPNQPQHF. The DNA of the CDR3 is TGTGCCAGCAGTGACGGGGGGCAGCCCAATCAGCCCCAGCATTTT.

This rearrangement joins TRBV4-2 to TRBJ2-6; TRBD2 might be the D (6 bases). The CDR3 is 17 residues long. Trimming took off 1 base at V and 2 bases at J, with 12 bases between the two ends. CDR1 and CDR2 from the germline V gene are LGHNA and YNFKEQ. CDR3 bases: TGTGCCAGCAGCCAAGCCGGGGGAATAACTGGGGCCAACGTCCTGACTTTC. Its protein product is CASSQAGGITGANVLTF.